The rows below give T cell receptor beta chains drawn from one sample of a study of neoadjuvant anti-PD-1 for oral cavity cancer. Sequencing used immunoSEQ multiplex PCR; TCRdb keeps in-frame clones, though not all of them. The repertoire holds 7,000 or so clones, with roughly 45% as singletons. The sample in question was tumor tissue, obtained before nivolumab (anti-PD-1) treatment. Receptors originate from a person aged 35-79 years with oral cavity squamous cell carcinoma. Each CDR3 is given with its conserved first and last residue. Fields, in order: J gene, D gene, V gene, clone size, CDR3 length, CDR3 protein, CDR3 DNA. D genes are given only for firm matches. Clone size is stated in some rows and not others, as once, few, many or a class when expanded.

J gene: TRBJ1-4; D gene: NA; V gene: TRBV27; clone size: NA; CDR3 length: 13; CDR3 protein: CASARGREEKLFF; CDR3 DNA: TGTGCCAGCGCCAGGGGACGTGAAGAAAAACTGTTTTTT
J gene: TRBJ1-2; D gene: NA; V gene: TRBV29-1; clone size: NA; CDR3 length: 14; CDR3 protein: CSVDTRGVNYGYTF; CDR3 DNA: TGCAGCGTTGATACCCGCGGGGTCAACTATGGCTACACCTTC
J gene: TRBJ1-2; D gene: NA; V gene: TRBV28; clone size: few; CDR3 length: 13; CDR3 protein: CASSHPGVVGYTF; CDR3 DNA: TGTGCCAGCAGTCACCCAGGGGTAGTTGGCTACACCTTC
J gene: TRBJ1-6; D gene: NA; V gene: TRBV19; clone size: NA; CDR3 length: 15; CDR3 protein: CASSLQGRGNSPLHF; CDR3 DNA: TGTGCCAGTAGCCTACAGGGCCGGGGCAATTCACCCCTCCACTTT
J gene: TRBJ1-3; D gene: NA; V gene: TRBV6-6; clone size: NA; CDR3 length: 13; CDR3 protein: CASSYSSGNTIYF; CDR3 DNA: TGTGCCAGCAGTTACTCGAGTGGAAACACCATATATTTT
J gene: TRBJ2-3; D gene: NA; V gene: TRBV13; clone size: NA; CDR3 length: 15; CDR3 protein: CASSLIGGGTDTQYF; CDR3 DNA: TGTGCCAGCAGCTTAATTGGCGGCGGCACAGATACGCAGTATTTT
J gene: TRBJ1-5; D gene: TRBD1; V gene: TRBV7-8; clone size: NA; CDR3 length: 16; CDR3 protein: CASSANRDRGRQPQHF; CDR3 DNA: TGTGCCAGCAGCGCCAACCGGGACAGGGGTCGGCAGCCCCAGCATTTT
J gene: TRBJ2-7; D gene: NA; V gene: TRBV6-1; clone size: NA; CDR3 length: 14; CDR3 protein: CASTPDRWPYEQYF; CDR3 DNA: TGTGCCAGTACACCAGACAGGTGGCCCTACGAGCAGTACTTC
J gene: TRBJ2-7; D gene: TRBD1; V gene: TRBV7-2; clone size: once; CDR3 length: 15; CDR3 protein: CASSLRQGGSSEQYF; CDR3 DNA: TGTGCCAGCAGCCTAAGACAGGGCGGGTCCTCCGAGCAGTACTTC
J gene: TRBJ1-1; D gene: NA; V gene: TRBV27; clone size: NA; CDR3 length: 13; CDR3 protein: CASSVQARTEAFF; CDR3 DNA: TGTGCCAGCAGTGTGCAGGCGAGGACTGAAGCTTTCTTT
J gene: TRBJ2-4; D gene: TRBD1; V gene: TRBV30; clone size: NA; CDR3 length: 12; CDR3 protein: CAWRPDRGFLYF; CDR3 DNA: TGTGCCTGGAGACCGGACAGGGGGTTTCTATACTTC
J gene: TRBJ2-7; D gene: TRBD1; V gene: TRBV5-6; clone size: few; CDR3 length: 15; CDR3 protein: CASSLRQGGPFGQYF; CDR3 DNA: TGTGCCAGCAGCTTGCGACAGGGGGGCCCTTTTGGGCAGTACTTC
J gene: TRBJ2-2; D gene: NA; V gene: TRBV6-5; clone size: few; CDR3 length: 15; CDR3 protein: CASGEAGTNTGELFF; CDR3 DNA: TGTGCCAGCGGGGAGGCGGGGACGAACACCGGGGAGCTGTTTTTT
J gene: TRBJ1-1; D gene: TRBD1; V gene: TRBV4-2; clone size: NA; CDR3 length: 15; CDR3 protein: CASSKGTGEATEAFF; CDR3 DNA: TGTGCCAGCTCTAAAGGGACAGGGGAGGCCACTGAAGCTTTCTTT
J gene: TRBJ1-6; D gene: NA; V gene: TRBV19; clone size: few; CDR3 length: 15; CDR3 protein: CASRELGTSEAPLHF; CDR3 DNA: TGTGCCAGTCGGGAGCTCGGCACCTCCGAGGCACCCCTCCACTTT
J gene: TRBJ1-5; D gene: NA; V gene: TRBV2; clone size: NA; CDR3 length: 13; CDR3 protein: CASRTGPGQPQHF; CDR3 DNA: TGTGCCAGCAGGACGGGACCGGGTCAGCCCCAGCATTTT
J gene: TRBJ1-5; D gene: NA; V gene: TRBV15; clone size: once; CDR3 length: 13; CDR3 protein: CATSRDGGQPQHF; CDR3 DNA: TGTGCCACCAGCAGAGATGGCGGTCAGCCCCAGCATTTT
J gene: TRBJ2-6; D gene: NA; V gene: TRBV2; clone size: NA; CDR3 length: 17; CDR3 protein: CASRAGTGISGANVLTF; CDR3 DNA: TGTGCCAGCAGGGCCGGGACGGGGATCTCTGGGGCCAACGTCCTGACTTTC